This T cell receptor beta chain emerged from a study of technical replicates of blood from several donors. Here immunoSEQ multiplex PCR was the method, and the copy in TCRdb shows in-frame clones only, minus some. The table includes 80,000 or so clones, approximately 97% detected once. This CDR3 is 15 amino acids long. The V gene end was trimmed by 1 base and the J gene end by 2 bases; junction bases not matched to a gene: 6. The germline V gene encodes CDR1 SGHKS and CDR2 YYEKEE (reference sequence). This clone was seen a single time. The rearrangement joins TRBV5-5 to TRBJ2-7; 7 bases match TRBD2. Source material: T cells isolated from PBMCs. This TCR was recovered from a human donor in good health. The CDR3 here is CASSLIGGSAYEQYF. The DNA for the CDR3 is TGTGCCAGCAGCTTGATTGGCGGGAGTGCCTACGAGCAGTACTTC.